This T cell receptor beta chain stems from a study of CD8 T cells in ankylosing spondylitis. TCRdb re-derived calls from the 5' RACE reads in MiXCR, one entry per CDR3 protein. Of 84,000 or so distinct CDR3 sequences in the sample, roughly 30% were seen once. Whole-study findings and limits: Seemingly characteristic of ankylosing spondylitis blood was a TCR beta motif consisting of about 8 highly homologous variants. Earlier work had already found some motif variants in reactive arthritis synovial fluid and blood.

This clonotype was detected only a few times. Its target is unknown. The CDR3 loop spans 15 amino acids. V lost 3 bases to trimming and J lost 4 bases, with 16 bases between them. The V gene's germline CDR1 is MGHRA and CDR2 YSYEKL. The sample comprised blood, either unsorted or a sorted T cell fraction (not recorded which). The receptor was isolated from a male donor with ankylosing spondylitis or in good health (not recorded which). The chain carries TRBV4-1 and TRBJ2-7; D perhaps matches TRBD1 (6 bases). In DNA, the CDR3 is TGCGCCAGCAGCCAGGACCCGGGACAATGGTACGAGCAGTACTTC. It specifies CASSQDPGQWYEQYF.